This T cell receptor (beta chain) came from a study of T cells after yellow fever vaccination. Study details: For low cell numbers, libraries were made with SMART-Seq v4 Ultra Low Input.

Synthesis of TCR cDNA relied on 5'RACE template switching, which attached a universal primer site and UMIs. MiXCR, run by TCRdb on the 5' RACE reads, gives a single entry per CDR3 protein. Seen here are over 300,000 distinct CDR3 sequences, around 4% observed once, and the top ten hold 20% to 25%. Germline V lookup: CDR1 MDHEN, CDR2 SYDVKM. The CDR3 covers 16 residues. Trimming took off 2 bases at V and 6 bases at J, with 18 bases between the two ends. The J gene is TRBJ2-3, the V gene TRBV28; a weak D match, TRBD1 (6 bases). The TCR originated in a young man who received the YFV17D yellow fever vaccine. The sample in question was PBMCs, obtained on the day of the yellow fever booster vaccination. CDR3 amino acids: CASSLELGQLGDTQYF. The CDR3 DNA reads TGTGCCAGCAGTTTAGAATTAGGACAGTTGGGCGATACGCAGTATTTT.